The T cell receptor beta chain described here comes from a study of T cell responses to AZD1222 COVID-19 vaccine. General observations from the study: Donors were chiefly white British, with a greater number of females, and clonal diversity was perhaps underestimated. Once two AZD1222 doses were given, Spike-specific TCR breadth and depth went up.

Germline values: CDR1 SGHTA, CDR2 FQGNSA. Trimming removed 8 bases from V and 0 bases from J, with 10 bases in between. This CDR3 is built from 13 residues. Details on this clone: No antigen is known for it.

Profiling relied on immunoSEQ multiplex PCR, and the TCRdb table lists in-frame clones only, not all of them. The sample lists 170,000 or so clones, roughly 93% seen once, with roughly 1% in the top ten. The sequences come from peripheral blood, collected 28 days after the second dose of the MenACWY control vaccine. This clonotype originated in an adult who received the MenACWY meningococcal vaccine as a control. This sequence joins TRBV7-2 and TRBJ1-1, with a tentative D call TRBD1 (6 bases). The CDR3 DNA reads TGTGCCAGCGGCGGACAGTTGAACACTGAAGCTTTCTTT. Amino acids: CASGGQLNTEAFF.